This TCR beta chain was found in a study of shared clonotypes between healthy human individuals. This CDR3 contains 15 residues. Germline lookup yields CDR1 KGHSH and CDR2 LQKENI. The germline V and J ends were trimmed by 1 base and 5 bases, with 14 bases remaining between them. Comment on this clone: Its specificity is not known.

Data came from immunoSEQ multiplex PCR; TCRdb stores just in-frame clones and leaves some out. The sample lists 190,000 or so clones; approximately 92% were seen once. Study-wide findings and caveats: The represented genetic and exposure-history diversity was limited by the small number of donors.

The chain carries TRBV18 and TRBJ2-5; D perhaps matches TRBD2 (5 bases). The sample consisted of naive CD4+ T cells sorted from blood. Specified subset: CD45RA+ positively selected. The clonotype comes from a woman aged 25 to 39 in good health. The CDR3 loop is CASSPRPGTEETQYF. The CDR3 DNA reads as TGTGCCAGCTCACCACGTCCGGGAACAGAGGAGACCCAGTACTTC.